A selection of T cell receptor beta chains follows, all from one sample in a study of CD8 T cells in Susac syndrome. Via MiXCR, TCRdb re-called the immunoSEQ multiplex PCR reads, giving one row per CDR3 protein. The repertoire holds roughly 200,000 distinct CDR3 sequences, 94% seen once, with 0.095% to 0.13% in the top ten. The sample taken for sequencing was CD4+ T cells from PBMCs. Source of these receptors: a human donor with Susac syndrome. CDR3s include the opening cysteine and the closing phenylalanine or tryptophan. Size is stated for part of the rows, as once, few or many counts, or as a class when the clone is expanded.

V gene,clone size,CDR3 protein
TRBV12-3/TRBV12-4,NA,CASSAVGGVELFF
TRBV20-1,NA,CSARPFRTSGGETQYF
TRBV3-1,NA,CASSQDTGGSTDTQYF
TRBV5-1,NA,CASSTGAYEQYF
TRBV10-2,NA,CASSQHRSEQFF
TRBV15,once,CATSIADEQFF
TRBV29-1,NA,CSAQGGDYGYTF
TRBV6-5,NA,CASSPGQGIQPQHF
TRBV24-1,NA,CATSDHSRGADTQYF
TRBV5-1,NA,CASSGAGLSGYTF
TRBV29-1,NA,CSAFQGLYEQYF
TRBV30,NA,CAWSVEPGYGYTF
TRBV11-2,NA,CASSFVDNPYNEQFF
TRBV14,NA,CASSPLGDSGNTIYF
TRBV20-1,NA,CSARDRGRGTEAFF
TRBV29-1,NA,CSVGGGLNEKLFF
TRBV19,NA,CASSNPGSPLHF
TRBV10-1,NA,CASSSTGLYNEQFF
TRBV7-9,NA,CASSTGFSEAFF